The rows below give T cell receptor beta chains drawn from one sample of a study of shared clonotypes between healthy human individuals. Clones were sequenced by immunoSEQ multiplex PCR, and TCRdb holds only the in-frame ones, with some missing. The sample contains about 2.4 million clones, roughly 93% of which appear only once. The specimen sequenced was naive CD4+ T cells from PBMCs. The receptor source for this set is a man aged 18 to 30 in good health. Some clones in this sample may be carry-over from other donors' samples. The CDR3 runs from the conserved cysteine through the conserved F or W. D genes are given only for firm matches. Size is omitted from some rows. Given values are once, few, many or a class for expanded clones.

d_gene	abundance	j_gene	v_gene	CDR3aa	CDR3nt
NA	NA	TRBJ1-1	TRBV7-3	CASSWGRANTEAFF	TGTGCCAGCAGCTGGGGTCGGGCGAACACTGAAGCTTTCTTT
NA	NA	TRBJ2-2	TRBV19	CASSIHTHAGELFF	TGTGCCAGTAGTATCCATACGCACGCCGGGGAGCTGTTTTTT
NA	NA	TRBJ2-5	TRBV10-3	CAISESANRETQYF	TGTGCCATCAGTGAATCGGCGAATCGAGAGACCCAGTACTTC
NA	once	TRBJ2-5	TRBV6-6	CASSTETQYF	TGTGCCAGCAGTACCGAGACCCAGTACTTC
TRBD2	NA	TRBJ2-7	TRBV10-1	CASSDPASGLWEQYF	TGCGCCAGCAGTGACCCGGCTAGCGGTCTGTGGGAGCAGTACTTC
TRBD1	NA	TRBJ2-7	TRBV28	CASSARWTGEKGGYF	TGTGCCAGCAGCGCCCGGTGGACAGGGGAGAAGGGCGGGTACTTC
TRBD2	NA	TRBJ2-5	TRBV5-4	CASSLGRGGSQETQYF	TGTGCCAGCAGCTTAGGACGCGGGGGATCCCAAGAGACCCAGTACTTC
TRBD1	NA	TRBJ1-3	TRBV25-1	CASSTGQGYSGNTIYF	TGTGCCAGCAGTACGGGACAGGGATACTCTGGAAACACCATATATTTT
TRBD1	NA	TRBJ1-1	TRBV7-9	CASSLSTGVNTEAFF	TGTGCCAGCAGCTTATCAACAGGGGTAAACACTGAAGCTTTCTTT
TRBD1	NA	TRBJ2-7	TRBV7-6	CASSSDRGREQYF	TGTGCCAGCAGCTCCGACAGGGGGCGAGAGCAGTACTTC
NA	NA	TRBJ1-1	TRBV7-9	CASSLVAFFGVAGTEAFF	NA
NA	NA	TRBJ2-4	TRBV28	CASSSGSGGRAKNIQYF	TGTGCCAGCAGTTCAGGGTCGGGGGGCAGAGCCAAAAACATTCAGTACTTC
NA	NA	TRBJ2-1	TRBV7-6	CASSLAPADSSYNEQFF	TGTGCCAGCAGCTTAGCGCCAGCGGATAGCTCCTACAATGAGCAGTTCTTC
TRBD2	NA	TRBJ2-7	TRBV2	CASSVGGSSYEQYF	TGTGCCAGCAGTGTCGGCGGGAGCTCCTACGAGCAGTACTTC
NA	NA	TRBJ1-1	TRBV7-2	CASSLARGVTEAFF	TGTGCCAGCAGCTTAGCGCGGGGGGTAACTGAAGCTTTCTTT
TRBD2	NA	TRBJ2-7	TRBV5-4	CASSTLAGTYYEQYF	TGTGCCAGCAGCACCCTAGCGGGCACCTACTACGAGCAGTACTTC
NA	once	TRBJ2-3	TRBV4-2	CASSQDFRIHTDTQYF	TGTGCCAGCAGCCAAGATTTTAGGATCCACACAGATACGCAGTATTTT
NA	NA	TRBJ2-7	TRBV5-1	CASKLSGSNYEQYF	TGCGCCAGCAAACTTTCGGGGTCCAACTACGAGCAGTACTTC
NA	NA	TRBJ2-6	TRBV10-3	CAISDRGTGANVLTF	TGTGCCATCAGTGACAGGGGCACTGGGGCCAACGTCCTGACTTTC
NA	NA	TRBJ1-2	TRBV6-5	CASRAQVLLGYTF	TGTGCCAGCAGAGCACAGGTCCTACTCGGCTACACCTTC
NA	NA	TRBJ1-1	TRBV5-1	CASSLVGPTEAFF	TGCGCCAGCAGCTTGGTAGGTCCCACTGAAGCTTTCTTT
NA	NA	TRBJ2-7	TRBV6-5	CASSSSSREQYF	TGTGCCAGCAGTTCGAGTTCGAGGGAGCAGTACTTC
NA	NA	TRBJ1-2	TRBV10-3	CAISERGIDYGYTF	TGTGCCATCAGTGAGCGAGGGATAGACTATGGCTACACCTTC
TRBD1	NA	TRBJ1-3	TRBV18	CASSPTGTAGNTIYF	TGTGCCAGCTCACCCACCGGGACAGCGGGAAACACCATATATTTT
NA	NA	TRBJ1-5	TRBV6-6	CASSPRTGNQPQHF	TGTGCCAGCAGTCCCAGGACAGGCAATCAGCCCCAGCATTTT
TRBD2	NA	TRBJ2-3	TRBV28	CASRTGLAGSYTQYF	TGTGCCAGCAGGACGGGACTAGCGGGGTCCTATACGCAGTATTTT
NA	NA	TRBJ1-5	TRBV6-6	CASTRNLGKNQPQHF	TGTGCCAGCACGAGGAATCTGGGGAAGAATCAGCCCCAGCATTTT
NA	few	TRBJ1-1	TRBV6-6	CASSYSAGWNTEAFF	TGTGCCAGCAGTTATTCAGCAGGGTGGAACACTGAAGCTTTCTTT
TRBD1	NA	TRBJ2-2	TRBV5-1	CASRDRANTGELFF	TGCGCCAGCAGAGACAGGGCAAACACCGGGGAGCTGTTTTTT
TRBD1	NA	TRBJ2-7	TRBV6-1	CASSGYLRGQTFSYEQYF	TGTGCCAGCAGTGGATATCTCCGGGGACAGACTTTTAGCTACGAGCAGTACTTC
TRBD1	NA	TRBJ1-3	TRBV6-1	CASLWTGAGNTIYF	TGTGCCAGCCTTTGGACAGGGGCTGGAAACACCATATATTTT
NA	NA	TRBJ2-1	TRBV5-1	CASSLPGYEQFF	TGCGCCAGCAGCTTGCCGGGGTATGAGCAGTTCTTC
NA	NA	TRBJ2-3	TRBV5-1	CASSSGEGGTQYF	TGCGCCAGCAGCTCTGGCGAAGGTGGGACGCAGTATTTT
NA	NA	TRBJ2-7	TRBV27	CASSFLSRVPYEQYF	TGTGCCAGCAGTTTTCTCTCCAGGGTGCCTTACGAGCAGTACTTC
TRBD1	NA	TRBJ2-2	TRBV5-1	CASSLGTGFGELFF	TGCGCCAGCAGCTTGGGGACAGGGTTCGGGGAGCTGTTTTTT
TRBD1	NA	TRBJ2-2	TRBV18	CASSVTGTFANTGELFF	TGTGCCAGCTCAGTGACAGGGACGTTCGCGAACACCGGGGAGCTGTTTTTT
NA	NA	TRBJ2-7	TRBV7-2	CASSPHGGRVNEQYF	TGTGCCAGCAGCCCACACGGGGGGCGGGTTAACGAGCAGTACTTC
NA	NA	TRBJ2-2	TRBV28	CASSLYRGLTGELFF	TGTGCCAGCAGTTTATACCGCGGCCTGACCGGGGAGCTGTTTTTT
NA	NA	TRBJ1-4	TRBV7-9	CASSLAKSGIGEKLFF	TGTGCCAGCAGCTTAGCGAAGTCAGGGATTGGAGAAAAACTGTTTTTT
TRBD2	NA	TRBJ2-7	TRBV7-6	CASSQTPTSGRFLPEQYF	TGTGCCAGCAGCCAAACCCCGACTAGCGGGAGGTTTTTACCCGAGCAGTACTTC
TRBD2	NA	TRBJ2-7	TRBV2	CASSRASGRAYEQYF	TGTGCCAGCAGTCGGGCTAGCGGGAGGGCCTACGAGCAGTACTTC
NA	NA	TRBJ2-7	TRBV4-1	CASSQESQLIDEQYF	TGCGCCAGCAGCCAAGAAAGCCAGCTCATCGACGAGCAGTACTTC
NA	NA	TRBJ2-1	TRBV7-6	CASSLAWGATYNEQFF	TGTGCCAGCAGCTTAGCGTGGGGGGCGACCTACAATGAGCAGTTCTTC
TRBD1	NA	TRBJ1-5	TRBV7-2	CASSATGTGDQPQHF	TGTGCCAGCAGCGCGACAGGGACGGGGGATCAGCCCCAGCATTTT
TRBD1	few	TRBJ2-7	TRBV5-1	CASSPQGAYEQYF	TGCGCCAGCAGCCCACAGGGGGCCTACGAGCAGTACTTC
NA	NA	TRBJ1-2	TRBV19	CASSTLQNGGYTF	TGTGCCAGTAGTACACTCCAAAACGGCGGCTACACCTTC
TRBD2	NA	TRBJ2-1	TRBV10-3	CAISESPAGAYNEQFF	TGTGCCATCAGTGAGTCGCCAGCGGGAGCCTACAATGAGCAGTTCTTC
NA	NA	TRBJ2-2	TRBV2	CASSAHRPTNTGELFF	TGTGCCAGCAGTGCCCACCGCCCAACGAACACCGGGGAGCTGTTTTTT
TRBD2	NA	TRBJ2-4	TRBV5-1	CASRHRGMGLAKLAKNIQYF	TGCGCCAGCCGGCATAGGGGCATGGGACTAGCTAAACTAGCCAAAAACATTCAGTACTTC
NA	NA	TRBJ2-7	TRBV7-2	CASSLNYGGEQYF	TGTGCCAGCAGCCTGAACTACGGGGGAGAGCAGTACTTC
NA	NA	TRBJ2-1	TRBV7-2	CASGQGYNEQFF	TGTGCCAGTGGGCAGGGTTACAATGAGCAGTTCTTC
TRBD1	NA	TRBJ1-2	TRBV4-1	CASSLQAGGGYGYTF	TGCGCCAGCAGCCTCCAAGCAGGGGGCGGCTATGGCTACACCTTC
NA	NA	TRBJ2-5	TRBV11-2	CASSLESWTAGNF	TGTGCCAGCAGCTTAGAGTCCTGGACGGCAGGGAACTTC
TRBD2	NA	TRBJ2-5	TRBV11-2	CASSLGLAGGSAGSETQYF	TGTGCCAGCAGCTTAGGACTAGCGGGAGGATCCGCCGGATCAGAGACCCAGTACTTC
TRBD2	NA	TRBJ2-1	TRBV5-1	CASSLGGLAEYNEQFF	TGCGCCAGCAGCTTGGGGGGACTAGCGGAATACAATGAGCAGTTCTTC
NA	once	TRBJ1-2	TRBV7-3	CASSPGAGDYGYTF	TGTGCCAGCAGCCCCGGGGCCGGCGACTATGGCTACACCTTC
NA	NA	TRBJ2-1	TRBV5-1	CASSPSSRGNEQFF	TGCGCCAGCAGCCCTAGCTCCCGGGGGAATGAGCAGTTCTTC